This T cell receptor beta chain was recovered during a study of blood T cell repertoires in COVID-19. For the study at large: Researchers got acute and convalescent COVID-19 samples from the United States, Italy and Spain.

The CDR3 is 12 amino acids. The germline CDR1 and CDR2 sequences are MNHEY and SMNVEV (reference sequence). Deletions cut 5 bases from V and 4 bases from J, with 6 bases between. Original analysis: Researchers report that nucleated cell counts were estimated from reference gene primer amplification. Here immunoSEQ multiplex PCR was the method, and the copy in TCRdb shows in-frame clones only, minus some. Clonal size and the V and J genes are those of that table, whereas D and trimming came from the DNA. The sample lists fewer than 80,000 clones, more than 85% occurring once. The TCR sequence derives from an older man with acute or convalescent COVID-19. The V and J genes are TRBV27 and TRBJ1-5; no definite D call. The sequenced sample was peripheral blood. CDR3 region: CASSPLNQPQHF. DNA of the CDR3: TGTGCCAGCAGTCCCCTTAATCAGCCCCAGCATTTT.